This T cell receptor beta chain was identified in a study of T cell responses to AZD1222 COVID-19 vaccine. Study results and caveats: Repertoire collection took place solely once the T cell response had peaked. Spike-wide coverage was observed for vaccine-associated CD4 TCRs, with dominant responses at 160-218 and 743-854. It was only a handful of AZD1222 recipients who were seropositive at baseline.

Libraries were prepared by immunoSEQ multiplex PCR; TCRdb keeps only in-frame clonotypes and omits some of them. The sample has about 83,000 clones, more than 75% seen once. Comment on this clone: The antigen is undetermined.

This material consisted of peripheral blood, taken on day 0 of MenACWY control vaccination. The sequence was obtained from an adult in good health.

The CDR3 sequence: CASSYGQRLGYTF. The CDR3 DNA follows: TGTGCCAGCAGTTACGGCCAGCGGTTGGGCTACACCTTC. The chain combines TRBV6-5 with TRBJ1-2; D is ambiguous. Germline V gene sequence: CDR1 MNHEY, CDR2 SVGAGI. This CDR3 has 13 residues. Deletions cut 2 bases from V and 8 bases from J, with 12 bases between.